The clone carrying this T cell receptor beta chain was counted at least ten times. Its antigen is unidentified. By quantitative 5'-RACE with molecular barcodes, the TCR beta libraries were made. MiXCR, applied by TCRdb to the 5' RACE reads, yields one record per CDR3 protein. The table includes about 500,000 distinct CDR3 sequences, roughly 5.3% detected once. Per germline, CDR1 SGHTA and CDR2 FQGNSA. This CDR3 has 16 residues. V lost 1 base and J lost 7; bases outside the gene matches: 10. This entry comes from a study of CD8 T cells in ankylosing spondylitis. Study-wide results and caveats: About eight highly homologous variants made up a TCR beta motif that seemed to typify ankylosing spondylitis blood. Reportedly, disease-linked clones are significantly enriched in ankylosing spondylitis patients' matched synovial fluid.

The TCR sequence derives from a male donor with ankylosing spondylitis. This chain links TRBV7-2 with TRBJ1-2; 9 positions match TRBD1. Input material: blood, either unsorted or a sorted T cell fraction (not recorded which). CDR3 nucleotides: TGTGCCAGCAGCTTAGGGACAGGGGCCATCTCGGGTGGCTACACCTTC. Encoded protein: CASSLGTGAISGGYTF.